This TCR beta chain was sequenced for a study of shared clonotypes between healthy human individuals. CDR1 is LNHDA, CDR2 SQIVND, per germline (reference sequence). The CDR3 runs to 15 residues. Unmatched junction bases numbered 3, after V lost 6 bases and J lost 0 bases. The authors ran unsorted PBMC replicate PCRs on approximately 300 ng DNA, approximately 31,000 T cell genomes. Original processing methods: Sequence data from immunoSEQ were junction-only and lacked quality scores; consequently, filtering differed. Generated by immunoSEQ multiplex PCR, the TCRdb table keeps only in-frame clones and is missing some. The V and J calls and clone size were taken over from that table, and D and trimming were inferred from the DNA. This table has some 500,000 clones, approximately 71% appearing once. This clone has only a few counts. Within the sample, other DNA sequences also encode this same CDR3.

The chain has TRBV19 and TRBJ2-2; TRBD2 matches at 8 bases. The clonotype originates from a middle-aged woman in good health. Some clones in this sample may be carry-over from other donors' samples. Sample: PBMCs. CDR3 sequence reads: CASSTSGANTGELFF. CDR3 in DNA: TGTGCCAGTAGCACTAGCGGAGCGAACACCGGGGAGCTGTTTTTT.